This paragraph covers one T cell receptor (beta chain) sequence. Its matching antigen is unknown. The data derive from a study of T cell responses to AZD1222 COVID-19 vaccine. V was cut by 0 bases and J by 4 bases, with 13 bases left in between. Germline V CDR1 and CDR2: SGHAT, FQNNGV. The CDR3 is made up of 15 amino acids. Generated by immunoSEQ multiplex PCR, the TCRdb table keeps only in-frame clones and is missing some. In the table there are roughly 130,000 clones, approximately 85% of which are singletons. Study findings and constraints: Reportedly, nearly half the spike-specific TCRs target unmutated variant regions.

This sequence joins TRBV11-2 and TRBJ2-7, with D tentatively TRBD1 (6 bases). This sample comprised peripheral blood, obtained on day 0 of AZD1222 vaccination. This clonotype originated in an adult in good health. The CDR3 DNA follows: TGTGCCAGCAGCTTAGATCGGGGACACCTTTACGAGCAGTACTTC. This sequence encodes CASSLDRGHLYEQYF.